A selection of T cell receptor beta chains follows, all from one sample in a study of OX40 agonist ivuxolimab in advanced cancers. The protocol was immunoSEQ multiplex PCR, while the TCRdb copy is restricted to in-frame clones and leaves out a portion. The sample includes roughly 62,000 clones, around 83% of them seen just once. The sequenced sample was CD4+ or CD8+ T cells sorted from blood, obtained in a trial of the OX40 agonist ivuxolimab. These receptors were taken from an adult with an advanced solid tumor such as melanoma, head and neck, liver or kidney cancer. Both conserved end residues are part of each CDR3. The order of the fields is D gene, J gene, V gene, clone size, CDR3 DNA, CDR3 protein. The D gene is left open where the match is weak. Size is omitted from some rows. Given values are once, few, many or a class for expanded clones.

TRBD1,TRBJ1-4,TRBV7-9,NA,TGTGCCAGCAGCTTAGTAGGACAGGGGAATGAAAAACTGTTTTTT,CASSLVGQGNEKLFF
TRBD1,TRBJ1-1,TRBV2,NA,TGTGCCAGCAGTGGAGACAGGGGGACTGAAGCTTTCTTT,CASSGDRGTEAFF
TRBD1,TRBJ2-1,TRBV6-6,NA,TGTGCCATCTCGGGACAGGGGGCGTACAATGAGCAGTTCTTC,CAISGQGAYNEQFF
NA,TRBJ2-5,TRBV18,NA,TGTGCCAGCTCACCACCGAGTTTGGAGACCCAGTACTTC,CASSPPSLETQYF
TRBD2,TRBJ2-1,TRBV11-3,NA,TGTGCCAGCAGCCCTAGCGGGGGGGCCTACAATGAGCAGTTCTTC,CASSPSGGAYNEQFF
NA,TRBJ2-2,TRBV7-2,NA,TGTGCCAGCAGCCAGGGCACCGGGGAGCTGTTTTTT,CASSQGTGELFF
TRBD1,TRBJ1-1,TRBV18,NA,TGTGCCAGCTCACCACAGGGGGCGGGGGCTGAAGCTTTCTTT,CASSPQGAGAEAFF
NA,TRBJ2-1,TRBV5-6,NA,TGTGCCAGCAGCTTGGGGGGCCCCAGCTCCTACAATGAGCAGTTCTTC,CASSLGGPSSYNEQFF
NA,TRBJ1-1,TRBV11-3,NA,TGTGCCAGCAGCTTATCAGGGATCACTGAAGCTTTCTTT,CASSLSGITEAFF
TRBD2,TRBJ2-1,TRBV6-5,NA,TGTGCCAGCAAAGCGGGGGGGCTAAGGGAGCAGTTCTTC,CASKAGGLREQFF
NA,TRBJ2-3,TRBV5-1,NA,TGCGCCAGCAGCCCGGCGGGGTACACAGATACGCAGTATTTT,CASSPAGYTDTQYF
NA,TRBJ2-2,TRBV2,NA,TGTGCCAGCAGGTGGGAGATCACCGGGGAGCTGTTTTTT,CASRWEITGELFF
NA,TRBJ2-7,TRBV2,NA,TGTGCCAGCAAAGTGCAGGGTCCCGGGTACGAGCAGTACTTC,CASKVQGPGYEQYF
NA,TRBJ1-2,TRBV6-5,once,TGTGCCAGCAGTGGCGGGGGAGGGGTGAATGGCTACACCTTC,CASSGGGGVNGYTF
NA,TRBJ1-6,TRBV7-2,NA,TGTGCCAGCAGCCCTCCCCAAGTCGCCTATAATTCACCCCTCCACTTT,CASSPPQVAYNSPLHF
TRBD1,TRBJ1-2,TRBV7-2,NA,TGTGCCAGCAGCACGGGGACAGAGTATGGCTACACCTTC,CASSTGTEYGYTF
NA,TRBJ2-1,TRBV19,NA,TGTGCCAGTAGTTCCCAGAATCCTAGCCTATACAATGAGCAGTTCTTC,CASSSQNPSLYNEQFF
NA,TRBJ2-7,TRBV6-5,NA,TGTGCCAGCAGTGGGCTGTACGAGCAGTACTTC,CASSGLYEQYF
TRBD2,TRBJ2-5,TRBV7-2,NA,TGTGCCAGCAGCCGGCTAGCGGGGGTCCAAGAGACCCAGTACTTC,CASSRLAGVQETQYF
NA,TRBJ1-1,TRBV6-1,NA,TGTGCCAGCGCCAAGGGGGGGCAGAACACTGAAGCTTTCTTT,CASAKGGQNTEAFF
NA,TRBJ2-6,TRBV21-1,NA,TGTGCCAGCAGCAAAGTGGGCAGGTTCTCCTCTGGGGCCAACGTCCTGACTTTC,CASSKVGRFSSGANVLTF
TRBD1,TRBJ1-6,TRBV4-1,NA,TGCGCCAGCAGCCCGGGACAGGGTTGGAATTCACCCCTCCACTTT,CASSPGQGWNSPLHF
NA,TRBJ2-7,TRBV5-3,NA,TGTGCCAGAAGCCTCATCTACGAGCAGTACTTC,CARSLIYEQYF
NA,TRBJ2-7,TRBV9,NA,TGTGCCAGCAGCGTAACGGGGGGCAGCGAGCAGTACTTC,CASSVTGGSEQYF
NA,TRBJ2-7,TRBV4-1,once,TGCGCCAGCAGCCTTACCGGGCCCTTAACCCACGAGCAGTACTTC,CASSLTGPLTHEQYF
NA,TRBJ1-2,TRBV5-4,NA,TGTGCCAGCAGCTTGGAACAGCCAGCATGGGGCTACACCTTC,CASSLEQPAWGYTF
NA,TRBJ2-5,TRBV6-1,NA,TGTGCCAGCAACAGGGAGGCTAGGATACAGACCCAGTACTTC,CASNREARIQTQYF
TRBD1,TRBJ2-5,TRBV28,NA,TGTGCCAGCAGTCCCAGGACAGGGAGAGAGACCCAGTACTTC,CASSPRTGRETQYF
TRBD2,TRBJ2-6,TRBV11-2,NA,TGTGCCAGCAGCGCCGGGGGGGCCTCCGGGGCCAACGTCCTGACTTTC,CASSAGGASGANVLTF